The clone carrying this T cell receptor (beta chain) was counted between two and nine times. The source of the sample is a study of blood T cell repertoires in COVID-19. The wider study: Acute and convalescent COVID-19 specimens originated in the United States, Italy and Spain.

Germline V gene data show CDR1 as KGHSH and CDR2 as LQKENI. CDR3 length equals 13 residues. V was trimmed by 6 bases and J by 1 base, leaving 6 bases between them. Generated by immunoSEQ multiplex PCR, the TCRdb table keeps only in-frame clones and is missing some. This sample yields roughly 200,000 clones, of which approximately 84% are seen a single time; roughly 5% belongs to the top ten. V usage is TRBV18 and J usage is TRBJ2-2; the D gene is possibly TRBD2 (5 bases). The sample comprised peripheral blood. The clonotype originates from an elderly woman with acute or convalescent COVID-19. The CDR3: CASSGMNTGELFF. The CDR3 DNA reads TGTGCCAGCTCCGGGATGAACACCGGGGAGCTGTTTTTT. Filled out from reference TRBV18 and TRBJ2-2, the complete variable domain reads NAGVMQNPRHLVRRRGQEARLRCSPMKGHSHVYWYRQLPEEGLKFMVYLQKENIIDESGMPKERFSAEFPKEGPSILRIQQVVRGDSAAYFCASSGMNTGELFFGEGSRLTVL.